The 6 T cell receptor beta chains below come from one sample, sequenced in a study of shared clonotypes between healthy human individuals. Sequenced by immunoSEQ multiplex PCR; TCRdb stores in-frame clones only, minus some. The repertoire holds some 1 million clones, with around 74% as singletons. Sequenced: memory CD4+ T cells sorted from blood. This sample's subset: CD45RA-negative fraction. The receptors stem from a man aged 18 to 30 in good health.

V gene TRBV2 combines with J gene TRBJ2-7, with 8 bases identical to TRBD2. There are 14 residues in the CDR3. Trimming took 7 bases from V and 4 from J; bases not matched to a gene: 9. CDR1 SNHLY and CDR2 FYNNEI come from the germline V gene. The CDR3 here is CASTPGGARYEQYF. The CDR3, as DNA: TGTGCCAGCACCCCGGGGGGGGCCAGGTACGAGCAGTACTTC.

The chain has TRBV5-1 and TRBJ2-7, with D perhaps matching TRBD1 (5 bases). Germline V gene data show CDR1 as SGHRS and CDR2 as YFSETQ. The V gene lost 4 bases and the J gene lost 0 bases, with 14 bases spanning the gap. This CDR3 has 15 residues. The DNA for the CDR3 is TGCGCCAGCAGCCCCCCCAGGGAAAGCTCCTACGAGCAGTACTTC. It specifies CASSPPRESSYEQYF.

This clone appeared a few times. The chain joins TRBV4-3 to TRBJ2-3; possible D gene TRBD2, 7 bases. The V end lost 3 bases, the J end lost 0 bases, and 25 bases lay between the germline ends. Germline V gene sequence: CDR1 LGHNA, CDR2 YSLEER. CDR3 length: 20 residues. The CDR3 sequence is CASSQGPRGEGFASTDTQYF. The CDR3 DNA follows: TGCGCCAGCAGCCAGGGACCTAGGGGGGAGGGCTTTGCTAGCACAGATACGCAGTATTTT.

The chain joins TRBV5-1 to TRBJ2-7; the match to TRBD1 covers 10 bases. The CDR3 has 14 amino acids. Germline CDR1 reads SGHRS; CDR2 reads YFSETQ. V was clipped by 2 bases and J by 12 bases; unmatched bases: 11. This CDR3 reads CASSLTQDRGYMYF. The CDR3 nucleotides are TGCGCCAGCAGCTTAACCCAGGACAGGGGGTATATGTACTTC.

The chain couples TRBV5-5 to TRBJ2-1; 14 positions agree with TRBD2. This CDR3 has 17 amino acids. V lost 4 bases and J lost 8; bases outside the gene matches: 11. The germline gives CDR1 SGHKS, CDR2 YYEKEE (reference sequence). CDR3 in amino acids: CASSRGLAGAPGDEQFF. DNA for the CDR3: TGTGCCAGCAGCAGGGGACTAGCGGGAGCCCCAGGTGATGAGCAGTTCTTC.

The table lists this clone with a few counts. The sample carries other DNA sequences with the same CDR3. The chain couples TRBV5-1 to TRBJ2-7; no definite D call. CDR3 length equals 14 residues. Deletions cut 0 bases from V and 2 bases from J, with 9 bases between. From germline, CDR1 is SGHRS and CDR2 YFSETQ. For the CDR3, the DNA is TGCGCCAGCAGCTTGGCTGGGTTAACCTACGAGCAGTACTTC. Translation gives CASSLAGLTYEQYF.